These T cell receptor beta chains were read from a single sample in a study of blood T cell repertoires in COVID-19. Using immunoSEQ multiplex PCR, the repertoire was profiled, and TCRdb retains in-frame clones only, with some absent. The sample yields 270,000 or so clones, 88% seen once. Input material: PBMCs or T cells enriched from blood (not recorded which). Receptors were obtained from a woman aged 40 to 49 with acute COVID-19. Each CDR3 is given with its conserved first and last residue. D genes are given only for firm matches. Only part of the rows carry a size: once, few, many, or a class if the clone is expanded.

D gene	V gene	clone size	J gene	CDR3 protein	CDR3 DNA
-	TRBV30	-	TRBJ1-3	CAWSVRGTSGNTIYF	TGTGCCTGGAGTGTAAGGGGCACCTCTGGAAACACCATATATTTT
-	TRBV5-1	-	TRBJ1-2	CASSSLGQSIYGYTF	TGCGCCAGCAGCTCACTAGGACAGAGCATCTATGGCTACACCTTC
-	TRBV7-2	-	TRBJ2-1	CASSLGGGLTHEQFF	TGTGCCAGCAGCTTAGGAGGGGGATTGACGCATGAGCAGTTCTTC
-	TRBV27	-	TRBJ1-3	CASWAGSGNTIYF	TGTGCCAGCTGGGCGGGTTCTGGAAACACCATATATTTT
-	TRBV12-5	-	TRBJ1-1	CASGFGVDWNTEAFF	TGTGCTAGTGGTTTCGGGGTAGACTGGAACACTGAAGCTTTCTTT
-	TRBV19	-	TRBJ2-1	CASSIAGNEQFF	TGTGCCAGTAGTATTGCGGGTAATGAGCAGTTCTTC
-	TRBV6-5	-	TRBJ1-2	CASSYSPGTNYGYTF	TGTGCCAGCAGTTACTCGCCAGGGACTAACTATGGCTACACCTTC
TRBD1	TRBV25-1	-	TRBJ1-5	CASSVSGTGFQPQHF	TGTGCCAGCAGTGTCTCCGGGACAGGGTTTCAGCCCCAGCATTTT
TRBD1	TRBV10-3	few	TRBJ2-2	CAISEGQDIFGELFF	TGTGCCATCAGTGAGGGACAGGATATCTTCGGGGAGCTGTTTTTT
TRBD2	TRBV5-4	few	TRBJ2-3	CASSFGTSGTSTDTQYF	TGTGCCAGCAGTTTCGGGACTAGCGGGACGAGCACAGATACGCAGTATTTT
TRBD2	TRBV20-1	-	TRBJ2-4	CSASDGLAVQYF	TGCAGTGCTAGTGACGGACTAGCGGTTCAGTACTTC
-	TRBV5-6	-	TRBJ2-5	CASSLGEEETQYF	TGTGCCAGCAGCCTTGGGGAGGAAGAGACCCAGTACTTC
TRBD1	TRBV28	-	TRBJ2-7	CASSGDSANAIEQYF	TGTGCCAGCAGTGGGGACAGTGCTAATGCGATCGAGCAGTACTTC
TRBD1	TRBV28	-	TRBJ1-3	CASSGTGVGNTIYF	TGTGCCAGCAGTGGGACAGGGGTCGGAAACACCATATATTTT
-	TRBV2	-	TRBJ2-5	CASSPSGQETQYF	TGTGCCAGCAGCCCCTCGGGACAAGAGACCCAGTACTTC
-	TRBV27	-	TRBJ2-5	CARRVYQGEETQYF	TGTGCCAGAAGAGTTTACCAGGGCGAGGAGACCCAGTACTTC
TRBD1	TRBV28	-	TRBJ2-7	CASSGAHRGVSYEQYF	TGTGCCAGCAGTGGCGCCCACAGGGGTGTATCCTACGAGCAGTACTTC